The 3 T cell receptor beta chains below were found in one sample sequenced in a study of T cell responses to AZD1222 COVID-19 vaccine listed by TCRdb under 2021. Reading the label with the study, this specimen's time point is: baseline before first vaccination. The library was produced with the immunoSEQ multiplex PCR assay. TCRdb provides this immuneACCESS table in a form limited to in-frame rearrangements. Some clones are lacking; in checked studies, under half of them reflect an unresolved V gene, and why the rest are absent is not known. The sample contains roughly 120,000 clones, approximately 89% of them found a single time. The ten largest make up less than 4.5% of the sample. The sequences come from peripheral blood, collected on day 0 of AZD1222 vaccination. Receptors originate from an adult in good health.

This chain connects TRBV5-1 to TRBJ2-3, with 10 bases aligning to TRBD2. The germline V gene encodes CDR1 SGHRS and CDR2 YFSETQ. V trimming: 2 bases; J trimming: 6 bases; junction bases outside the gene matches: 6. This CDR3 contains 15 residues. The CDR3 spells CASSFTSGTGDTQYF. CDR3 in DNA: TGCGCCAGCAGCTTCACTAGCGGGACGGGGGATACGCAGTATTTT.

The sample holds one count of this clone. The rearrangement joins TRBV19 to TRBJ2-7; D possibly corresponds to TRBD1 (6 bases). Looked up from germline, CDR1 is LNHDA and CDR2 is SQIVND (reference sequence). V lost 4 bases and J 2 bases, leaving 9 bases between the germline ends. The CDR3 has 13 residues. In DNA form, the CDR3 reads TGTGCCAGTAGTACAGGGGACGCCTACGAGCAGTACTTC. This sequence encodes CASSTGDAYEQYF.

The chain joins TRBV28 to TRBJ1-5, with TRBD1 matching over 7 bases. After removal of 6 bases from V and 1 base from J, the junction contained 9 bases not matched to a gene. CDR3 length equals 16 residues. Germline loops: CDR1 MDHEN, CDR2 SYDVKM. CDR3 bases: TGTGCCAGCAGATGGGTCGGACAGGACAGCAATCAGCCCCAGCATTTT. As protein: CASRWVGQDSNQPQHF.